The next 9 T cell receptor beta chains were all read from a single sample in a study of graft-versus-host responses after intestinal transplantation. Responder cells labeled with CFSE (roughly 200,000) were co-plated with irradiated stimulator cells labeled with violet dye (roughly 200,000). The assay was immunoSEQ multiplex PCR, and TCRdb's table has in-frame clones only and misses some. The data show under 8,000 clones, 30% to 40% seen once. The material was alloreactive CD8+ T cells from a mixed lymphocyte reaction culture, obtained before transplantation. Stated subset: CFSE-low proliferating T cells sorted from approximately 6-day pre-transplant mixed lymphocyte reaction (GvH or HvG direction). Receptor source: a human patient who was an organ donor for intestinal transplantation.

There are a few counts of this clone. The chain has TRBV10-3 and TRBJ1-3, with D possibly matching TRBD1 (6 bases). Germline assignment: CDR1 ENHRY and CDR2 SYGVKD. The CDR3 covers 17 residues. The germline V and J ends were trimmed by 4 bases and 4 bases, with 20 bases remaining between them. The CDR3 region is CAISGNLGQLSGNTIYF. The DNA of the CDR3 is TGTGCCATCAGTGGAAACTTAGGACAGTTATCCGGAAACACCATATATTTT.

Within the sample, this clone is medium-sized. The rearrangement links TRBV7-9 to TRBJ2-1; D is unresolved. Trimming removed 5 bases at V and 6 bases at J, with 8 bases between. The CDR3 is 12 residues long. From germline, CDR1 is SEHNR and CDR2 FQNEAQ (reference sequence). The CDR3 region has the DNA TGTGCCAGCAGCCTTCAGTCCAATGAGCAGTTCTTC. Translating it yields CASSLQSNEQFF.

This clone is deemed medium-sized (0.01 to 0.1%). The rearrangement joins TRBV4-1 to TRBJ2-7; D gene uncertain. The CDR3 runs 13 residues. V lost 1 base and J lost 3, with 7 bases in between. In germline, CDR1 is MGHRA, CDR2 YSYEKL. Here the CDR3 DNA reads TGCGCCAGCAGCCAAGCCCCGAGCTACGAGCAGTACTTC. It is translated as CASSQAPSYEQYF.

This clone was found a few times. This chain links TRBV7-8 with TRBJ1-1, with unresolved D. The germline gives CDR1 SGHVS, CDR2 FQNEAQ. V shed 2 bases and J shed 1 base, with 11 bases lying between them. The CDR3 spans 15 residues. The CDR3 loop reads CASSLTSRRNTEAFF. The CDR3 DNA is TGTGCCAGCAGCTTAACTAGCCGGAGGAACACTGAAGCTTTCTTT.

V is TRBV4-2 and J is TRBJ2-7, with TRBD1 as a possible D gene (5 bases). V lost 0 bases and J 6 bases, leaving 12 bases between the germline ends. The CDR3 loop spans 14 amino acids. CDR1 and CDR2 from the germline V gene are LGHNA and YNFKEQ. The CDR3 reads CASSQDGARLEQYF. The CDR3 bases are TGTGCCAGCAGCCAAGATGGGGCTAGGCTCGAGCAGTACTTC.

This clone turned up a few times. V usage is TRBV29-1 and J usage is TRBJ2-7; a weak D match, TRBD2 (7 bases). Germline CDR1 reads SQVTM; CDR2 reads ANQGSEA. Trimming removed 5 bases at V and 0 bases at J, with 11 bases between. CDR3 length equals 13 residues. The CDR3 region has the DNA TGCAGCGTTAGGGGGGGGCTCTCCTACGAGCAGTACTTC. This codes for CSVRGGLSYEQYF.

The chain couples TRBV27 to TRBJ2-1; possibly TRBD1 for D (6 bases). From germline, CDR1 is MNHEY and CDR2 SMNVEV (reference sequence). Trimming left V 2 bases short and J 10 bases short, with 15 bases between. This CDR3 has 14 amino acids. CDR3 protein: CASSLAPNQGEQFF. The CDR3, as DNA: TGTGCCAGCAGTTTAGCCCCCAACCAGGGGGAGCAGTTCTTC.

A few counts support this clone. This chain uses TRBV5-4 with TRBJ1-5, with D possibly being TRBD1 (5 bases). Trimming left V 4 bases short and J 0 bases short, with 20 bases between. This CDR3 is 18 amino acids long. Germline-derived CDR1 and CDR2 are SGHNT and YYREEE (reference sequence). CDR3 sequence (DNA): TGTGCCAGCAGCCTTCGGGGAGGGGAGCCTACTAGCAATCAGCCCCAGCATTTT. Protein product: CASSLRGGEPTSNQPQHF.

The chain couples TRBV9 to TRBJ2-1; 10 nucleotides align to TRBD1. V shed 4 bases, J shed 4 bases, and the junction held 8 bases outside the gene matches. Looked up from germline, CDR1 is SGDLS and CDR2 is YYNGEE. The CDR3 runs to 16 residues. The CDR3 reads CASSTPGQGKYNEQFF. The CDR3 DNA is TGTGCCAGCAGCACCCCGGGACAGGGGAAATACAATGAGCAGTTCTTC. Looking up the rest from reference TRBV9 and TRBJ2-1 gives the full variable domain: DSGVTQTPKHLITATGQRVTLRCSPRSGDLSVYWYQQSLDQGLQFLIQYYNGEERAKGNILERFSAQQFPDLHSELNLSSLELGDSALYFCASSTPGQGKYNEQFFGPGTRLTVL.